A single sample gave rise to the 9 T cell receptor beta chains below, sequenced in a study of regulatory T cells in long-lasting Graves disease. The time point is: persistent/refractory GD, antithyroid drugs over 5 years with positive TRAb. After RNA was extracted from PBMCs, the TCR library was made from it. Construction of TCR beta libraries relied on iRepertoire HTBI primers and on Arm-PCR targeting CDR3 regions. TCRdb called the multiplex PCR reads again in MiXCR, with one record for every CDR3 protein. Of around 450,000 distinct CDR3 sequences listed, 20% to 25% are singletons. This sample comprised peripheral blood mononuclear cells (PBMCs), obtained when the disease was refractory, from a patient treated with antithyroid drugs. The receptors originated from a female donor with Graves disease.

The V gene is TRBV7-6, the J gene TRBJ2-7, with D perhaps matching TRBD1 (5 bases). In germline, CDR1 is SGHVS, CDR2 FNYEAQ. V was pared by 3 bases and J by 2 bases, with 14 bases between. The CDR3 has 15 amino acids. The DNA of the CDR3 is TGTGCCAGCAGCTTTGGGGCGGTGGGCACCTACGAGCAGTACTTC. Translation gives CASSFGAVGTYEQYF.

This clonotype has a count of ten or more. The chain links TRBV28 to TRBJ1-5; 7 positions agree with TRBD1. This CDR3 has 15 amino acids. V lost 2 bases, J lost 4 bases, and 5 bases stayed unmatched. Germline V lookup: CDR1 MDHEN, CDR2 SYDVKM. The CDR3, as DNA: TGTGCCAGCAGTTTAAGGACAGGAGGTAATCAGCCCCAGCATTTT. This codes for CASSLRTGGNQPQHF.

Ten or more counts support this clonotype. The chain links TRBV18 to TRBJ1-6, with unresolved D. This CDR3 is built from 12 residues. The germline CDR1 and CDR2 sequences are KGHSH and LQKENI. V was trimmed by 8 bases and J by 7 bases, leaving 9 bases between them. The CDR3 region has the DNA TGTGCCAGCAGTGAGCGGAATTCACCCCTCCACTTT. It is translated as CASSERNSPLHF. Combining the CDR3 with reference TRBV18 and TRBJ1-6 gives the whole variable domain NAGVMQNPRHLVRRRGQEARLRCSPMKGHSHVYWYRQLPEEGLKFMVYLQKENIIDESGMPKERFSAEFPKEGPSILRIQQVVRGDSAAYFCASSERNSPLHFGNGTRLTVT.

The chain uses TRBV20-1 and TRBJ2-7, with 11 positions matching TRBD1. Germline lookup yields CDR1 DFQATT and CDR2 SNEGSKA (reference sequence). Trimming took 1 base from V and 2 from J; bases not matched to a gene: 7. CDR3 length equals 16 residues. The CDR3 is CSARGKGQGVTYEQYF. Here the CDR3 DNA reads TGCAGTGCTAGAGGAAAGGGACAGGGGGTAACCTACGAGCAGTACTTC.

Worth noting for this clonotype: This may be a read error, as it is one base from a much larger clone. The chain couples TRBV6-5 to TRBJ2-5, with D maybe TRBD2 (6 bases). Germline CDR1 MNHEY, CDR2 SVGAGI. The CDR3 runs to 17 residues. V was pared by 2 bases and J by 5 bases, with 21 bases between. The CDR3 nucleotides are TGTGCCAGCAGTTACCCGGTGGACGACGGAGGGGTGGAGACCCAGTACTTC. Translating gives CASSYPVDDGGVETQYF.

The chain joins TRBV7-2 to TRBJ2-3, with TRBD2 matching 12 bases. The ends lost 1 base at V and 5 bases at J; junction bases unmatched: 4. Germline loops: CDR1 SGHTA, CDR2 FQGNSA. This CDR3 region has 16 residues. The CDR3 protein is CASSLGLAGVVDTQYF. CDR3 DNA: TGTGCCAGCAGCTTAGGACTAGCGGGAGTTGTAGATACGCAGTATTTT. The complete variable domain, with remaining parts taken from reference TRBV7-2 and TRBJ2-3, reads GAGVSQSPSNKVTEKGKDVELRCDPISGHTALYWYRQSLGQGLEFLIYFQGNSAPDKSGLPSDRFSAERTGGSVSTLTIQRTQQEDSAVYLCASSLGLAGVVDTQYFGPGTRLTVL.

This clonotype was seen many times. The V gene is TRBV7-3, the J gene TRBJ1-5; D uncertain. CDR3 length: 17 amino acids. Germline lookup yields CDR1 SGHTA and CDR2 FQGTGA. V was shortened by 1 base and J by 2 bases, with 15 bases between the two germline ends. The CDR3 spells CASSLKGRLLGNQPQHF. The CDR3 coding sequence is TGTGCCAGCAGCTTAAAGGGTAGACTCCTCGGCAATCAGCCCCAGCATTTT.

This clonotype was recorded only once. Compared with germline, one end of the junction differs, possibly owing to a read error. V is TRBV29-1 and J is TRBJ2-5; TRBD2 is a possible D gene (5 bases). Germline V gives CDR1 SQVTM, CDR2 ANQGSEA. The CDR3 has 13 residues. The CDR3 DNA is TGCGGCGTTGAAGACGGGGTGGGAGAGACCCAGTACTTC. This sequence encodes CGVEDGVGETQYF.

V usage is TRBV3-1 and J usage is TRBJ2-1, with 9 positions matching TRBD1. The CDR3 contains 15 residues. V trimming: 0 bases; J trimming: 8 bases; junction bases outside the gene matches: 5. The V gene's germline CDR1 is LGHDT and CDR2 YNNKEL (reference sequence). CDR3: CASSQDGQGKDEQFF. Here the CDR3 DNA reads TGTGCCAGCAGCCAAGACGGACAGGGGAAGGATGAGCAGTTCTTC.